The entry that follows covers one TCR beta chain sequence. Its antigen is unidentified. In the same sample, other DNA sequences code for this CDR3. This record belongs to a study of cytomegalovirus exposure and HLA in healthy donors. Study as a whole: Samples from HLA-typed donors yielded about 85 million unique TCRs in an early data release. Findings of the study overall: Common viral pathogens (according to a later analysis) appeared linked to several of the most significant clusters. Reports indicate that TCR beta sequences accurately predicted the HLA-A and HLA-B alleles of most subjects. Indistinguishable V segments, including TRBV6-2 and TRBV6-3, were excluded.

The PCR made use of 60 Vbeta and 13 Jbeta primers. Repertoires were generated with immunoSEQ multiplex PCR, while TCRdb's copy carries only in-frame clones and drops some. The sample has approximately 140,000 clones, about four fifths seen once. V was clipped by 5 bases and J by 2 bases, with 4 bases between them. From germline, CDR1 is SGHDN and CDR2 FVKESK. The CDR3 has 11 residues. Input material: PBMCs. The V gene is TRBV14, the J gene TRBJ2-7; D is unclear. The TCR sequence derives from a middle-aged woman in good health and CMV-seronegative. CDR3 region: CASSATYEQYF. The CDR3 nucleotides are TGTGCCAGCAGCGCGACCTACGAGCAGTACTTC.